These 8 T cell receptor beta chains originate from one sample sequenced in a study of shared clonotypes between healthy human individuals. Profiling relied on immunoSEQ multiplex PCR, and the TCRdb table lists in-frame clones only, not all of them. Of some 2,000,000 clones listed, around 95% are singletons. The sample was naive CD4+ T cells sorted from blood. Regarding subset: CD45RA+ positively selected. The receptors were gathered from a young man in good health.

The rearrangement links TRBV5-1 to TRBJ1-1, with TRBD1 as a possible D gene (5 bases). Trimming removed 4 bases from V and 3 bases from J, with 16 bases in between. This CDR3 region has 15 residues. CDR1 and CDR2 from the germline V gene are SGHRS and YFSETQ. The CDR3 DNA sequence: TGCGCCAGCAGCCCTTTGAGGGGCTGGTACACTGAAGCTTTCTTT. It yields the protein CASSPLRGWYTEAFF.

This sequence joins TRBV7-6 and TRBJ2-3; D unresolved. The length of the CDR3 is 16 residues. The germline gives CDR1 SGHVS, CDR2 FNYEAQ. Trimming took off 4 bases at V and 0 bases at J, with 14 bases between the two ends. CDR3 residues: CASSSGMHTSTDTQYF. The CDR3 coding sequence is TGTGCCAGCAGCTCAGGAATGCACACTAGCACAGATACGCAGTATTTT.

The chain joins TRBV5-5 to TRBJ1-5; D gene unclear. Germline values: CDR1 SGHKS, CDR2 YYEKEE (reference sequence). V was trimmed by 0 bases and J by 7 bases, leaving 11 bases between them. The CDR3 is 14 amino acids. CDR3 amino acids: CASSLVSVYQPQHF. CDR3 in DNA: TGTGCCAGCAGCTTGGTATCAGTCTACCAGCCCCAGCATTTT.

This clone was counted a few times. The chain employs TRBV6-5 and TRBJ1-1; D ambiguous. The CDR3 covers 11 residues. The ends were cut back, 5 bases at V and 7 bases at J, with 8 bases in the middle. CDR1 MNHEY and CDR2 SVGAGI come from the germline V gene. The CDR3 is CASSDGYEAFF. CDR3 sequence (DNA): TGTGCCAGCAGTGATGGGTATGAAGCTTTCTTT.

This clone came up a few times. The chain recombines TRBV5-6 with TRBJ1-6; unclear D gene. Looked up from germline, CDR1 is SGHDT and CDR2 is YYEEEE. V lost 0 bases and J 14 bases, leaving 12 bases between the germline ends. The CDR3 loop spans 13 amino acids. As DNA, the CDR3 is TGTGCCAGCAGCTTGGCCAACGGCAATTCCCTCCACTTT. Translating it yields CASSLANGNSLHF.

V usage is TRBV15 and J usage is TRBJ2-2, with 8 bases aligning to TRBD1. V lost 6 bases to trimming and J lost 4 bases; unmatched junction nucleotides: 7. This CDR3 is built from 15 residues. CDR1 and CDR2 (germline): LNHNV, YYDKDF (reference sequence). CDR3 nucleotide sequence: TGTGCCACCAGAGATAGACAGGGGAGCACCGGGGAGCTGTTTTTT. Translation gives CATRDRQGSTGELFF.

With regard to this clone: Other DNA sequences in the sample encode the same CDR3. The chain joins TRBV7-2 to TRBJ2-2; D gene ambiguous. This CDR3 region has 13 residues. Germline V gene sequence: CDR1 SGHTA, CDR2 FQGNSA. Trimming removed 2 bases from V and 4 bases from J, with 5 bases in between. CDR3 sequence reads: CASSLLGTGELFF. The CDR3 DNA is TGTGCCAGCAGCTTACTAGGCACCGGGGAGCTGTTTTTT.

This rearrangement joins TRBV7-2 to TRBJ2-5; possible D gene TRBD1, 5 bases. CDR3 length: 13 residues. V shed 0 bases and J shed 7 bases, with 9 bases lying between them. Germline V gene sequence: CDR1 SGHTA, CDR2 FQGNSA. The CDR3 protein is CASSLAQEGTQYF. CDR3 DNA: TGTGCCAGCAGCTTAGCACAGGAAGGGACCCAGTACTTC.